Listed below are T cell receptor beta chains from one sample, sequenced in a study of blood T cell repertoires in COVID-19. Produced via immunoSEQ multiplex PCR; TCRdb's table is partial and in-frame only. The sample shows 110,000 or so clones, roughly 76% of them seen only once. Specimen: peripheral blood. These receptors were obtained from a human donor in a cohort sampled during active COVID-19. Both conserved end residues are part of each CDR3. The D gene is left open where the match is weak. The listing skips clone size in some rows; elsewhere it reads once, few, many or a size class.

CDR3nt	CDR3aa	abundance	v_gene	d_gene	j_gene
TGTGCCAGCAGCCGTCGGGATGGAAACACCATATATTTT	CASSRRDGNTIYF	NA	TRBV7-6	NA	TRBJ1-3
TGTGCCAGCAGCTTAGGGCAGGGGGCCGACACTGAAGCTTTCTTT	CASSLGQGADTEAFF	NA	TRBV7-9	TRBD1	TRBJ1-1
TGTGCCACCCAGCCTACAATGGGTAGGCTAGGGGACACTGAAGCTTTCTTT	CATQPTMGRLGDTEAFF	NA	TRBV11-2	NA	TRBJ1-1
TGCGCCAGCAGCTTGAAAACCGGACTAGCGGGGGGGCGGGAGCAGTTCTTC	CASSLKTGLAGGREQFF	NA	TRBV5-1	TRBD2	TRBJ2-1
TGCGCCAGCAGCTTGGGATCGGTTAGGACAGGGGGCTTGTTTGACATTCAGTACTTC	CASSLGSVRTGGLFDIQYF	NA	TRBV5-1	TRBD1	TRBJ2-4
TGTGCCAGCAGCCCCCAGCGACTAGATAATTCACCCCTCCACTTT	CASSPQRLDNSPLHF	NA	TRBV7-9	NA	TRBJ1-6
TGCAGCGCTAGACTAGCAGCAGACGAGCAGTACTTC	CSARLAADEQYF	NA	TRBV29-1	TRBD2	TRBJ2-7
TGCAGCGTCCGAGGTGACTATGGCTACACCTTC	CSVRGDYGYTF	NA	TRBV29-1	NA	TRBJ1-2
TGTGCCAGCAGCTTAGAGGCAGGGGAACAGTATGGCTACACCTTC	CASSLEAGEQYGYTF	few	TRBV11-2	NA	TRBJ1-2
TGCGCCAGCAGCTCCTTAGCGGGTGGGTACAATGAGCAGTTCTTC	CASSSLAGGYNEQFF	once	TRBV5-1	TRBD2	TRBJ2-1
TGTGCCAGCAGTATACGGACAGATACTGAAGCTTTCTTT	CASSIRTDTEAFF	NA	TRBV27	NA	TRBJ1-1
TGTGCCAGCTCAAGGGACAGCAAGAGCAACGAGCAGTACTTC	CASSRDSKSNEQYF	few	TRBV18	TRBD1	TRBJ2-7
TGTGCCAGCAGCCGGGACAGCCCGGGTTCACCCCTCCACTTT	CASSRDSPGSPLHF	NA	TRBV11-3	TRBD1	TRBJ1-6
TGTGCCAGCAGCCCGCGGGGGATAAGCAATCAGCCCCAGCATTTT	CASSPRGISNQPQHF	NA	TRBV6-5	NA	TRBJ1-5
TGTGCCAGCAGCAACAGTGAAGGGGTCGAGCAGTACTTC	CASSNSEGVEQYF	once	TRBV7-9	NA	TRBJ2-7
TGTGCCAGCAGTACCCTTAACGGGGTTGGAGAGACCCAGTACTTC	CASSTLNGVGETQYF	NA	TRBV6-5	NA	TRBJ2-5
TGTGCCTGGAGTGTAGGGCCCGGGGATATCCAGCCCCAGCATTTT	CAWSVGPGDIQPQHF	NA	TRBV30	NA	TRBJ1-5
TGTGCCAGCTCACCCTTTGACAGGGAGGACTCCTACGAGCAGTACTTC	CASSPFDREDSYEQYF	NA	TRBV18	NA	TRBJ2-7
TGTGCCACCAGTGATTCAGTTGGGACTACAAACTCCTACGAGCAGTACTTC	CATSDSVGTTNSYEQYF	once	TRBV24-1	TRBD2	TRBJ2-7
TGTGCCAGCAGTTTTCTGTCCAGCGGGGGAAACGAGCAGTACTTC	CASSFLSSGGNEQYF	NA	TRBV27	TRBD2	TRBJ2-7
TGCGCCAGCAGAACACAGGGCTATAATTCACCCCTCCACTTT	CASRTQGYNSPLHF	NA	TRBV4-1	NA	TRBJ1-6
TGTGCCTGGAGCCGTCGCAGAGGCAGTTCGCGTACTGAAGCTTTCTTT	CAWSRRRGSSRTEAFF	NA	TRBV30	NA	TRBJ1-1
TGTGCCAGCAGCTCCGGTTTTAGGGCGGGGGGTCTCCTGGTGGCAGATACGCAGTATTTT	CASSSGFRAGGLLVADTQYF	NA	TRBV9	TRBD2	TRBJ2-3
TGTGCCAGTAGTACGACAGGGGGAGGCACAGATACGCAGTATTTT	CASSTTGGGTDTQYF	NA	TRBV19	TRBD1	TRBJ2-3
TGTGCCAGCCTGCCAGGGGGGACCTACGAGCAGTACTTC	CASLPGGTYEQYF	once	TRBV6-5	NA	TRBJ2-7
TGTGCCAGCTCCCCTAGCGGGAGCTACGAGCAGTACTTC	CASSPSGSYEQYF	NA	TRBV9	TRBD2	TRBJ2-7
TGTGCCAGCAGCCACCCCGTGAGATCGGGCAATGAGCAGTTCTTC	CASSHPVRSGNEQFF	NA	TRBV11-3	NA	TRBJ2-1
TGTGCCAGCAGCTTAGCGCCTGGGATGACTAGCGGGCCAACTCTAACCTACGAGCAGTACTTC	CASSLAPGMTSGPTLTYEQYF	NA	TRBV7-2	TRBD2	TRBJ2-7
TGTGCCAGCAGTTACCCCACGCGATCAAGGGTGCGGGGGAACACAGATACGCAGTATTTT	CASSYPTRSRVRGNTDTQYF	few	TRBV6-2/TRBV6-3	TRBD2	TRBJ2-3
TGTGCCAGCAGTGACAGCACCTACGAGCAGTACTTC	CASSDSTYEQYF	NA	TRBV6-6	NA	TRBJ2-7
TGTGCCAGCAGTTCATCCGGGACAGGGGGTGGCTACACCTTC	CASSSSGTGGGYTF	few	TRBV27	TRBD1	TRBJ1-2
TGTGCCAGCAGCTCCGGGACAGTCCCCTACGAGCAGTACTTC	CASSSGTVPYEQYF	NA	TRBV5-4	TRBD1	TRBJ2-7
TGTGCCAGCAGCCACGTAGGTGGGACAGCATTCTCCTACAATGAGCAGTTCTTC	CASSHVGGTAFSYNEQFF	NA	TRBV3-1/TRBV3-2	TRBD1	TRBJ2-1
TGTGCCAGCAGCTTAGAGGGGCGGCCCACAGATACGCAGTATTTT	CASSLEGRPTDTQYF	once	TRBV7-2	NA	TRBJ2-3
TGTGCCAGCAGCTTGTCGGGGGACCCCGCGTGGGAGCAGTACTTC	CASSLSGDPAWEQYF	once	TRBV5-5	NA	TRBJ2-7
TGTGCCAGCAGCCAAGATGGCTCTAGCGGAGTACCCTCCTACGAGCAGTACTTC	CASSQDGSSGVPSYEQYF	NA	TRBV3-1/TRBV3-2	TRBD2	TRBJ2-7
TGTGCCAGCAGTTTCGGGGTTAACTATGGCTACACCTTC	CASSFGVNYGYTF	NA	TRBV27	NA	TRBJ1-2
TGTGCCAGTAAGTACGGGATGAACACTGAAGCTTTCTTT	CASKYGMNTEAFF	NA	TRBV19	NA	TRBJ1-1
TGTGCCAGCAGCTCGACAGGGGGTGGTGAAGCTTTCTTT	CASSSTGGGEAFF	NA	TRBV7-3	TRBD1	TRBJ1-1
TGTGCCAGCAGGACTCAGTTTAGCTCTGGAAACACCATATATTTT	CASRTQFSSGNTIYF	few	TRBV28	NA	TRBJ1-3
TGTGCCAGCATCTTAGGGGGCACGAATTCACCCCTCCACTTT	CASILGGTNSPLHF	NA	TRBV28	TRBD1	TRBJ1-6
TGTGCCAGCAGTCCCCAATTCAACGAGCAGTACTTC	CASSPQFNEQYF	NA	TRBV6-2/TRBV6-3	NA	TRBJ2-7
TGTGCCAGCATACCGGGGTGGCAGGGCTACACCTTC	CASIPGWQGYTF	NA	TRBV6-5	NA	TRBJ1-2
TGTGCCAGCAGGCCGGGACTTCGAGCCACCGGGGAGCTGTTTTTT	CASRPGLRATGELFF	NA	TRBV6-5	NA	TRBJ2-2
TGTGCCAGCAGATATAATGAGGGCAATGAGCAGTTCTTC	CASRYNEGNEQFF	NA	TRBV27	NA	TRBJ2-1
TGCGCCAGCAGCTTGGGGGGACTAGCGGGACGAGAGACCCAGTACTTC	CASSLGGLAGRETQYF	once	TRBV5-1	TRBD2	TRBJ2-5
TGTGCCAGCAGCGGACACACTCAAGAGACCCAGTACTTC	CASSGHTQETQYF	NA	TRBV3-1/TRBV3-2	NA	TRBJ2-5
TGTGCCAGCAGTTACTCAGCTAGCGGGCGGGGGGGTGAGCAGTTCTTC	CASSYSASGRGGEQFF	NA	TRBV6-6	TRBD2	TRBJ2-1
TGTGCCAGCAGCTTGGTCCGCTCCCCGGGATCACCCCTCCACTTT	CASSLVRSPGSPLHF	NA	TRBV5-6	NA	TRBJ1-6
TGTGCCAGCAGTTACTCGGGGGCAACTGGGGCCAACGTCCTGACTTTC	CASSYSGATGANVLTF	NA	TRBV6-5	NA	TRBJ2-6
TGTGCCAGCAGCTTGAGACTAGCGGGGGGCGGGGGTACAGATACGCAGTATTTT	CASSLRLAGGGGTDTQYF	NA	TRBV5-4	TRBD2	TRBJ2-3
TGTGCCTGGAGTGACGGGACAGGGGGTTCGTATGGCTACACCTTC	CAWSDGTGGSYGYTF	NA	TRBV30	TRBD1	TRBJ1-2
TGCGCCAGCAGCCAACTTGGCAGCAATCAGCCCCAGCATTTT	CASSQLGSNQPQHF	NA	TRBV4-3	NA	TRBJ1-5